The 22 T cell receptor beta chains reported below all come from one sample, sequenced in a study of memory CD4+ T cells and cytomegalovirus serostatus. The sort gate was single viable CD3+CD4+CD8-CD45RO+ cells for memory CD4+ T cells. Some clones are missing from TCRdb's copy, which holds only in-frame ones; the method was immunoSEQ multiplex PCR. This sample yields tens of thousands of clones, of which under 85% are seen a single time; around 0.66% belongs to the top ten. The sequenced sample consisted of memory CD4+ T cells from blood. The receptors here all came from an adult in good health and CMV-seronegative.

J is TRBJ1-2 and V is TRBV5-1; possibly TRBD1 for D (6 bases). In germline, CDR1 is SGHRS, CDR2 YFSETQ. The length of the CDR3 is 12 residues. Trimming took 7 bases from V and 2 from J, leaving 9 bases between them. The CDR3 region is CASRDTNYGYTF. In nucleotides, the CDR3 is TGCGCCAGCCGGGACACCAACTATGGCTACACCTTC.

This chain connects TRBV12-5 to TRBJ1-2; D perhaps matches TRBD1 (5 bases). Germline values: CDR1 LGHNT, CDR2 FRNRAP. This CDR3 has 17 amino acids. Trimming left V 0 bases short and J 4 bases short, with 18 bases between. CDR3 sequence (DNA): TGTGCTAGTGGTTTGGTATCGAGGGGCCAAACTTTCTATGGCTACACCTTC. It codes for CASGLVSRGQTFYGYTF. The full variable domain, its missing parts supplied by reference TRBV12-5 and TRBJ1-2, is DARVTQTPRHKVTEMGQEVTMRCQPILGHNTVFWYRQTMMQGLELLAYFRNRAPLDDSGMPKDRFSAEMPDATLATLKIQPSEPRDSAVYFCASGLVSRGQTFYGYTFGSGTRLTVV.

This chain links TRBV19 with TRBJ1-2; D is unresolved. Trimming removed 1 base at V and 6 bases at J, with 6 bases between. This CDR3 spans 12 amino acids. Germline V gene data show CDR1 as LNHDA and CDR2 as SQIVND (reference sequence). CDR3: CASSIGFDGYTF. DNA of the CDR3: TGTGCCAGTAGTATAGGGTTCGATGGCTACACCTTC.

This sequence joins TRBV4-2 and TRBJ1-2; TRBD1 matches 8 bases. This CDR3 is built from 17 residues. The J segment lost 2 bases and the V segment lost 4 bases, leaving 12 bases of the junction unmatched. In germline, CDR1 is LGHNA, CDR2 YNFKEQ. In DNA, the CDR3 is TGTGCCAGCAGCCCCTTCTCAATGACAGGGGCAAACTATGGCTACACCTTC. Translated: CASSPFSMTGANYGYTF.

This sequence joins TRBV11-2 and TRBJ1-4; unclear D gene. This CDR3 region has 16 residues. Germline V lookup: CDR1 SGHAT, CDR2 FQNNGV. V was trimmed by 2 bases and J by 5 bases, leaving 15 bases between them. CDR3 protein: CASSLFRMMRNEKLFF. The CDR3 bases are TGTGCCAGCAGCTTATTCCGGATGATGAGAAATGAAAAACTGTTTTTT.

The chain recombines TRBV5-1 with TRBJ2-2, with D uncertain. Germline-derived CDR1 and CDR2 are SGHRS and YFSETQ. The CDR3 is made up of 14 amino acids. Trimming stripped 0 bases from V and 3 bases from J, with 6 bases between. As DNA, the CDR3 is TGCGCCAGCAGCTTGGATCCCTACACCGGGGAGCTGTTTTTT. This gives the protein CASSLDPYTGELFF.

In this sample, this clone turned up a few times. CDR3 residues: CASSSSGGFYNEQFF. The CDR3 nucleotides read TGTGCCAGCAGTTCTAGCGGGGGCTTCTACAATGAGCAGTTCTTC. The V call is TRBV27, the J call TRBJ2-1; 10 bases map to TRBD2. Germline loops: CDR1 MNHEY, CDR2 SMNVEV (reference sequence). The V segment lost 4 bases and the J segment 3 bases; nucleotides outside the gene matches: 3. The CDR3 runs 15 residues.

The rearrangement uses TRBV19 and TRBJ2-5, with D possibly TRBD2 on 5 matching bases. CDR3 size: 13 residues. Trimming stripped 11 bases from V and 3 bases from J, with 16 bases between. Germline-derived CDR1 and CDR2 are LNHDA and SQIVND (reference sequence). The CDR3 region is CAVGRTGEETQYF. The CDR3 DNA follows: TGTGCCGTGGGCCGTACCGGGGAAGAGACCCAGTACTTC.

The chain uses TRBV9 and TRBJ1-1; D not resolved. V was cut by 0 bases and J by 1 base, with 7 bases left in between. CDR1 and CDR2 from the germline V gene are SGDLS and YYNGEE. This CDR3 is 14 amino acids long. The CDR3: CASSVDNRNTEAFF. The CDR3 bases are TGTGCCAGCAGCGTAGATAACAGGAACACTGAAGCTTTCTTT.

The V call is TRBV11-2, the J call TRBJ2-7; 8 bases are a match to TRBD1. This CDR3 is 17 amino acids long. The germline gives CDR1 SGHAT, CDR2 FQNNGV. V was clipped by 0 bases and J by 7 bases; unmatched bases: 14. CDR3 sequence (DNA): TGTGCCAGCAGCTTAGATTCCGGTGTGACAGGGGTTTCGGAGCAGTACTTC. Translating gives CASSLDSGVTGVSEQYF.

V gene TRBV7-3 combines with J gene TRBJ2-7, with a possible D match to TRBD2 (5 bases). In germline, CDR1 is SGHTA, CDR2 FQGTGA. CDR3 length equals 15 residues. Trimming took 5 bases from V and 0 from J, leaving 14 bases between them. CDR3 DNA sequence: TGTGCCAGCAGCATAAACGCTGGGAGCTCCTACGAGCAGTACTTC. Amino acids: CASSINAGSSYEQYF.

The chain recombines TRBV14 with TRBJ2-7, with TRBD1 as a possible D gene (6 bases). CDR1 SGHDN and CDR2 FVKESK come from the germline V gene. V gave up 1 base and J gave up 2 bases, with 12 bases separating them. The CDR3 loop spans 15 amino acids. The DNA of the CDR3 is TGTGCCAGCAGCCAAGCTTCAGGGGCTCCCTACGAGCAGTACTTC. It codes for CASSQASGAPYEQYF.

The V call is TRBV27, the J call TRBJ2-1, with D possibly matching TRBD1 (6 bases). V gave up 6 bases and J gave up 4 bases, with 10 bases separating them. Germline CDR1 and CDR2: MNHEY and SMNVEV (reference sequence). CDR3 size: 13 residues. CDR3 sequence: CASSRTEYNEQFF. The CDR3 nucleotides are TGTGCCAGCAGCCGGACAGAGTACAATGAGCAGTTCTTC.

The J gene is TRBJ2-1, the V gene TRBV19, with TRBD2 identical over 9 bases. CDR3 size: 14 residues. V dropped 6 bases and J dropped 6; count of bases not matched to a gene: 6. CDR1 is LNHDA and CDR2 is SQIVND in the germline V gene (reference sequence). The CDR3 bases are TGTGCCAGTAGCTCAGCGGGGGGCCTCAATGAGCAGTTCTTC. Translating it yields CASSSAGGLNEQFF.

The gene calls are TRBV5-6 and TRBJ2-3, with D tentatively TRBD2 (5 bases). The CDR3 contains 14 residues. In germline, CDR1 is SGHDT, CDR2 YYEEEE. The V end lost 5 bases, the J end lost 3 bases, and 13 bases lay between the germline ends. The CDR3 region is CASSSGRGTDTQYF. CDR3 coding DNA: TGTGCCAGCAGTTCTGGACGAGGGACAGATACGCAGTATTTT.

This clone was detected only a few times. V gene TRBV5-4 combines with J gene TRBJ1-1; no reliable D call. The length of the CDR3 is 13 residues. V was pared by 2 bases and J by 0 bases, with 5 bases between. Germline V gene sequence: CDR1 SGHNT, CDR2 YYREEE (reference sequence). CDR3 protein: CASSFPLNTEAFF. The CDR3, as DNA: TGTGCCAGCAGCTTTCCGCTGAACACTGAAGCTTTCTTT.

The genes are TRBV5-1 and TRBJ1-6; D is uncertain. The V end lost 0 bases, the J end lost 10 bases, and 11 bases lay between the germline ends. The CDR3 runs 14 residues. Germline CDR1 reads SGHRS; CDR2 reads YFSETQ. The CDR3 loop is CASSLDGGASPLHF. The CDR3 DNA is TGCGCCAGCAGCTTGGATGGAGGAGCGTCACCCCTCCACTTT.

This rearrangement joins TRBV5-1 to TRBJ1-1, with D tentatively TRBD1 (5 bases). The CDR3 spans 13 residues. Per germline, CDR1 SGHRS and CDR2 YFSETQ. The V gene lost 4 bases and the J gene lost 1 base, with 8 bases spanning the gap. The CDR3 region is CASSRDGNTEAFF. The CDR3 coding sequence is TGCGCCAGCAGCAGGGACGGGAACACTGAAGCTTTCTTT.

This clone was found once. This chain uses TRBV7-9 with TRBJ2-2, with D perhaps given as TRBD1 or TRBD2 (5 bases each). CDR3 size: 13 residues. Germline CDR1 is SEHNR and CDR2 is FQNEAQ (reference sequence). Trimming took 7 bases from V and 7 from J, leaving 13 bases between them. The CDR3 is CASTLGDGGELFF. CDR3 nucleotide sequence: TGTGCCAGCACCTTGGGGGATGGCGGGGAGCTGTTTTTT.

The chain recombines TRBV6-1 with TRBJ1-3, with TRBD1 matching over 8 bases. The CDR3 extends over 16 amino acids. V lost 0 bases to trimming and J lost 5 bases; unmatched junction nucleotides: 6. Germline V lookup: CDR1 MNHNS, CDR2 SASEGT. The CDR3 DNA follows: TGTGCCAGCAGTGAAGCTCGGACAGGGAAAAGAAACACCATATATTTT. This gives the protein CASSEARTGKRNTIYF.

This clone was seen only a few times. V usage is TRBV19 and J usage is TRBJ1-6; possibly TRBD1 for D (6 bases). V lost 6 bases and J lost 9, with 18 bases in between. The CDR3 consists of 15 residues. Germline V gene sequence: CDR1 LNHDA, CDR2 SQIVND (reference sequence). Here the CDR3 DNA reads TGTGCCAGTAGCAACCAACAGGGTGATGGTTCACCCCTCCACTTT. Its protein product is CASSNQQGDGSPLHF.

This chain connects TRBV6-6 to TRBJ1-1; D is unresolved. This CDR3 has 13 amino acids. Trimming removed 8 bases from V and 2 bases from J, with 12 bases in between. The germline CDR1 and CDR2 sequences are MNHNY and SVGAGI (reference sequence). In DNA form, the CDR3 reads TGTGCCAGCGGAGGCCTCATCAACACTGAAGCTTTCTTT. Amino acid sequence: CASGGLINTEAFF.